Listed below are T cell receptor beta chains from one sample, sequenced in a study of cytomegalovirus exposure and HLA in healthy donors. Profiled with immunoSEQ multiplex PCR; TCRdb holds only in-frame clones, not every one. The repertoire holds some 44,000 clones, with about 93% as singletons. The sequencing input was PBMCs. The receptors derive from a young man in good health and CMV-seronegative. CDR3s include the opening cysteine and the closing phenylalanine or tryptophan. The order of the fields is D gene, J gene, clone size, V gene, CDR3 protein, CDR3 DNA. The D gene is left open where the match is weak. Some rows have no size entry. The others give once, few or many, or a class for an expanded clone.

TRBD1 TRBJ2-5 - TRBV5-6 CASSLGQGALQETQYF TGTGCCAGCAGCTTGGGACAGGGGGCCCTCCAAGAGACCCAGTACTTC
TRBD2 TRBJ2-1 - TRBV11-3 CASSLLAGTHNEQFF TGTGCCAGCAGCTTACTAGCGGGAACTCACAATGAGCAGTTCTTC
- TRBJ2-1 - TRBV5-6 CASTAGRNRYNEQFF TGTGCCTCCACGGCGGGCAGGAACAGATACAATGAGCAGTTCTTC
TRBD2 TRBJ2-5 - TRBV6-5 CASRANGDYWYF TGTGCCAGCAGAGCTAATGGGGACTACTGGTACTTC
- TRBJ2-4 - TRBV14 CASSQGRVGASKNIQYF TGTGCCAGCAGCCAAGGCCGGGTAGGGGCCTCCAAAAACATTCAGTACTTC
- TRBJ2-6 - TRBV14 CASRRTAGANVLTF TGTGCCAGCAGAAGGACAGCCGGGGCCAACGTCCTGACTTTC
- TRBJ2-7 once TRBV7-9 CASSQSNSYEQYF TGTGCCAGCAGCCAATCTAACAGCTACGAGCAGTACTTC
- TRBJ2-1 once TRBV5-4 CASRRDFHEQFF TGTGCCAGCAGACGGGACTTCCATGAGCAGTTCTTC
TRBD1 TRBJ1-3 once TRBV5-1 CASSEVTQGASSGNTIYF TGCGCCAGCAGCGAGGTGACACAGGGGGCCTCCTCTGGAAACACCATATATTTT
- TRBJ1-3 - TRBV11-2 CASSRTGGNTIYF TGTGCCAGCAGCCGAACAGGGGGAAACACCATATATTTT
TRBD2 TRBJ2-2 - TRBV9 CASSGGLAGAGTGELFF TGTGCCAGCAGCGGGGGACTAGCGGGAGCAGGGACCGGGGAGCTGTTTTTT
TRBD1 TRBJ1-4 once TRBV11-2 CASSRDRVEEKLFF TGTGCCAGCAGCAGGGACAGGGTCGAGGAAAAACTGTTTTTT
- TRBJ1-1 - TRBV5-4 CASSLVPTAPNTEAFF TGTGCCAGCAGCTTGGTTCCTACCGCCCCGAACACTGAAGCTTTCTTT
- TRBJ1-2 - TRBV5-4 CASSLGRIDGYTF TGTGCCAGCAGCTTGGGGAGGATCGATGGCTACACCTTC
- TRBJ2-2 - TRBV29-1 CSVWTVHRGAVF TGCAGCGTCTGGACAGTACACCGGGGAGCTGTTTTT
- TRBJ2-5 - TRBV7-9 CASSLTKETQYF TGTGCCAGCAGCTTGACAAAAGAGACCCAGTACTTC
- TRBJ1-3 once TRBV29-1 CSATGGNTIYF TGCAGCGCTACTGGTGGAAACACCATATATTTT
- TRBJ1-3 - TRBV15 CATSKGQGSGNTIYF TGTGCCACCAGCAAAGGACAAGGCTCTGGAAACACCATATATTTT
TRBD2 TRBJ2-3 few TRBV5-1 CASSLIAGGPPTQYF TGCGCCAGCAGCTTGATAGCGGGAGGCCCGCCGACGCAGTATTTT
TRBD1 TRBJ1-1 - TRBV6-4 CASRPQGKGSGSAFF TGTGCCAGCAGGCCACAGGGGAAAGGCTCGGGCTCAGCTTTCTTT
TRBD1 TRBJ1-5 - TRBV15 CATSREQGAAQPQHF TGTGCCACCAGCAGGGAACAGGGGGCTGCTCAGCCCCAGCATTTT
- TRBJ1-4 - TRBV19 CASIPDRATNEKLFF TGTGCCAGTATCCCTGACAGAGCAACTAATGAAAAACTGTTTTTT
TRBD2 TRBJ2-7 once TRBV9 CASSVGGGHYEQYF TGTGCCAGCAGCGTAGGGGGGGGTCACTACGAGCAGTACTTC
- TRBJ2-2 - TRBV2 CASSELGARGELFF TGTGCCAGCAGTGAATTGGGGGCGCGGGGGGAGCTGTTTTTT
- TRBJ2-7 - TRBV12-1 CASSSLYGLAGGSYEQYF TGTGCCAGCAGCTCCCTATATGGACTAGCGGGGGGCTCCTACGAGCAGTACTTC
- TRBJ1-1 - TRBV6-1 CASSDRGIMNTEAFF TGTGCCAGCAGTGATCGGGGGATAATGAACACTGAAGCTTTCTTT
- TRBJ2-7 - TRBV10-3 CAISDVDRQASYEQYF TGTGCCATCAGTGACGTTGATAGACAAGCCTCCTACGAGCAGTACTTC
- TRBJ1-4 - TRBV5-1 CASSFTQGGEKLFF TGCGCCAGCAGCTTTACACAAGGGGGTGAAAAACTGTTTTTT
- TRBJ1-6 - TRBV2 CASSDEGVGNSPLHF TGTGCCAGCAGTGATGAAGGGGTCGGCAATTCACCCCTCCACTTT
- TRBJ1-4 - TRBV10-1 CASSGPGRATNEKLFF TGCGCCAGCAGTGGACCAGGGCGTGCAACTAATGAAAAACTGTTTTTT
TRBD2 TRBJ2-7 - TRBV6-5 CASSTGTSVYEQYF TGTGCCAGCAGTACCGGGACTAGCGTCTACGAGCAGTACTTC
TRBD2 TRBJ2-1 - TRBV11-2 CASSLKRPGLAYNEQFF TGTGCCAGCAGCTTAAAGCGGCCGGGACTAGCGTACAATGAGCAGTTCTTC
TRBD1 TRBJ2-5 few TRBV15 CATSRGRQGSQYF TGTGCCACCAGCAGAGGGAGACAGGGGTCCCAGTACTTC
- TRBJ2-5 once TRBV19 CASSRFRLNQETQYF TGTGCCAGTAGTCGGTTTCGGTTAAACCAAGAGACCCAGTACTTC
- TRBJ2-3 - TRBV6-5 CASSYSASTDTQYF TGTGCCAGCAGTTACTCGGCTAGCACAGATACGCAGTATTTT
- TRBJ1-3 once TRBV11-2 CASIFTPYSGNTIYF TGTGCCAGCATCTTTACACCGTACTCTGGAAACACCATATATTTT
TRBD1 TRBJ1-2 few TRBV4-2 CASSQEGGPRAQGYTF TGTGCCAGCAGCCAAGAAGGGGGCCCCAGAGCCCAGGGCTACACCTTC
- TRBJ2-6 - TRBV7-9 CASSPTGRSGANVLTF TGTGCCAGCAGCCCGACAGGACGCTCTGGGGCCAACGTCCTGACTTTC
TRBD2 TRBJ2-3 - TRBV7-6 CASSPLAGGADTQYF TGTGCCAGCAGCCCCTTAGCGGGAGGCGCAGATACGCAGTATTTT
- TRBJ1-1 - TRBV23-1 CASSLLTGRVNTEAFF TGCGCCAGCAGTCTATTGACAGGCAGGGTGAACACTGAAGCTTTCTTT
TRBD1 TRBJ2-3 - TRBV5-1 CASSTGTAYTDTQYF TGCGCCAGCAGCACCGGGACAGCTTACACAGATACGCAGTATTTT
TRBD1 TRBJ2-1 - TRBV4-3 CASSQEYRGYYNEQFF TGCGCCAGCAGCCAAGAGTACAGGGGGTACTACAATGAGCAGTTCTTC
TRBD1 TRBJ1-2 - TRBV5-1 CASSLDSPGQGASGYTF TGCGCCAGCAGCTTGGATTCTCCGGGACAGGGGGCTTCTGGCTACACCTTC
- TRBJ2-5 - TRBV7-8 CASSLALGLALETQYF TGTGCCAGCAGCTTAGCGTTGGGGCTAGCGCTAGAGACCCAGTACTTC
- TRBJ2-7 once TRBV4-1 CASSQEFSSYEQYF TGCGCCAGCAGCCAAGAGTTCTCCAGCTACGAGCAGTACTTC
TRBD1 TRBJ1-4 - TRBV10-3 CAISDRSTGGGEKLFF TGTGCCATCAGTGATCGAAGTACAGGGGGCGGTGAAAAACTGTTTTTT
TRBD1 TRBJ2-4 few TRBV4-1 CASSQVFGTGLAKNIQYF TGCGCCAGCAGCCAAGTTTTCGGGACAGGGTTGGCCAAAAACATTCAGTACTTC